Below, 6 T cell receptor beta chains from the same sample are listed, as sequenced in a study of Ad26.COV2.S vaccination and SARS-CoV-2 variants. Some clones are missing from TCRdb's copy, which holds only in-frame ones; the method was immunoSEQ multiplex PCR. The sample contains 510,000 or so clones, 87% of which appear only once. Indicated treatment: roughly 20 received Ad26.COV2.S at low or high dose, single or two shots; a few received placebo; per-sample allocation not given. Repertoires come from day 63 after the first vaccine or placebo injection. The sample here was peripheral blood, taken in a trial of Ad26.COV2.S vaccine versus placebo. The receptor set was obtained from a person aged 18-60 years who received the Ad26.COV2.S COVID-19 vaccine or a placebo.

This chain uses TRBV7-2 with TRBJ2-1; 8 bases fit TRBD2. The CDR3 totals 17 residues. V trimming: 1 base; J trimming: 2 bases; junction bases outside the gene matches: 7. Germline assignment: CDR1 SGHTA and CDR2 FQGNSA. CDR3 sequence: CASSLEVSGTTYNEQFF. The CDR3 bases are TGTGCCAGCAGCTTAGAGGTTAGCGGGACGACCTACAATGAGCAGTTCTTC.

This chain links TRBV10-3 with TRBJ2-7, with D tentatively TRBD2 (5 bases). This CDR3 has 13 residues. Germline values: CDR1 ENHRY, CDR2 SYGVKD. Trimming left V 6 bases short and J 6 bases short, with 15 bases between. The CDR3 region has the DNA TGTGCCATCAGCCTCCACACTAGTGGCGAGCAGTACTTC. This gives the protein CAISLHTSGEQYF.

The CDR3 coding sequence is TGCGCCAGCAGGCCGGGGCTGAGGGGAGCGGCGGATACGCAGTATTTT. It codes for CASRPGLRGAADTQYF. The chain recombines TRBV5-1 with TRBJ2-3; either TRBD1 or TRBD2 may supply D (5 bases each). Trimming cost V 5 bases and J 6 bases, with 22 bases left between them. The CDR3 has 16 amino acids. Germline CDR1 and CDR2: SGHRS and YFSETQ.

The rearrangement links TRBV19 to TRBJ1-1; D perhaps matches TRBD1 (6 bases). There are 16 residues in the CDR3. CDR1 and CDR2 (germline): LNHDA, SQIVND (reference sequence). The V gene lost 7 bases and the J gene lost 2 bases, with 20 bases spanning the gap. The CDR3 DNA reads TGTGCCAGTATGGACATCCTACAGGGCAGTAACACTGAAGCTTTCTTT. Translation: CASMDILQGSNTEAFF.

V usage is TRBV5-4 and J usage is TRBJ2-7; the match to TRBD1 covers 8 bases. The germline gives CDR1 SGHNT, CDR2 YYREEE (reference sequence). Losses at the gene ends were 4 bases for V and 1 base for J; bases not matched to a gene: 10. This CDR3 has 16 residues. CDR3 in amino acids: CASSNHRDRRSYEQYF. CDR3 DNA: TGTGCCAGCAGCAACCACCGGGACAGGAGGTCCTACGAGCAGTACTTC.

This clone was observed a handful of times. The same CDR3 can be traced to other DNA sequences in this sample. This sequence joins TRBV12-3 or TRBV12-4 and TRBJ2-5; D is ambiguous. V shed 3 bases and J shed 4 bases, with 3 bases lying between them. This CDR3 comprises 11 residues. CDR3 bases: TGTGCCAGCAGTTTTGGAGAGACCCAGTACTTC. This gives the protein CASSFGETQYF.